Following are 16 T cell receptor beta chains from one sample sequenced in a study of blood T cell repertoires in COVID-19 (dated by TCRdb to about 2020). Receptor libraries were prepared by the immunoSEQ multiplex PCR assay. TCRdb limited this immuneACCESS table to in-frame rearrangements with V and J called. A share of clones is missing; checked studies link under half to unresolved V genes, and the rest is unexplained. This sample comprises 250,000 to 350,000 clones, approximately 83% of them detected only once. The ten largest clones take up more than 4% of the sample. Sequencing used PBMCs or T cells enriched from blood (not recorded which). All receptors derive from a woman aged 30 to 39 who had recovered from COVID-19.

This clone has just a few counts. The V and J genes are TRBV7-9 and TRBJ2-1; 8 positions match TRBD2. The CDR3 runs 15 residues. Per germline, CDR1 SEHNR and CDR2 FQNEAQ (reference sequence). V lost 5 bases, J lost 6 bases, and 9 bases stayed unmatched. CDR3 sequence: CASSALSGSINEQFF. CDR3 DNA: TGTGCCAGCAGCGCCTTAAGCGGGAGCATCAATGAGCAGTTCTTC.

The chain carries TRBV5-5 and TRBJ2-3; D is uncertain. The germline CDR1 and CDR2 sequences are SGHKS and YYEKEE (reference sequence). V dropped 0 bases and J dropped 6 bases, with 17 bases sitting between them. The CDR3 runs to 16 residues. This chain's CDR3 is CASSLDVREPTDTQYF. The CDR3 DNA is TGTGCCAGCAGCTTGGATGTCCGAGAGCCCACGGATACGCAGTATTTT.

The rearrangement uses TRBV5-1 and TRBJ2-1; TRBD2 is a possible D gene (6 bases). The CDR3 sequence is 15 residues long. Trimming stripped 2 bases from V and 6 bases from J, with 15 bases between. Germline CDR1 and CDR2: SGHRS and YFSETQ. CDR3 protein: CASSLGWQGGNEQFF. The CDR3 region has the DNA TGCGCCAGCAGCTTAGGGTGGCAGGGAGGCAATGAGCAGTTCTTC.

In this sample, this clone turned up a few times. The chain joins TRBV6-5 to TRBJ2-5; 9 nucleotides align to TRBD1. This CDR3 is 16 amino acids long. Germline loops: CDR1 MNHEY, CDR2 SVGAGI. Trimming removed 0 bases from V and 4 bases from J; junction bases left unmatched: 6. Here the CDR3 reads CASSYSPGTGRETQYF. The CDR3 DNA follows: TGTGCCAGCAGTTACTCGCCCGGGACAGGGCGAGAGACCCAGTACTTC.

This clone was found once. The genes are TRBV14 and TRBJ2-3, with D unclear. This CDR3 region has 12 residues. Germline V gene lookup returns CDR1 SGHDN and CDR2 FVKESK. The V and J ends lost 0 bases and 14 bases respectively, with 12 bases between them. CDR3: CASSQETTVWYF. The CDR3 DNA reads as TGTGCCAGCAGCCAAGAAACCACAGTGTGGTATTTT. Complete variable domain (other parts from reference TRBV14 and TRBJ2-3): EAGVTQFPSHSVIEKGQTVTLRCDPISGHDNLYWYRRVMGKEIKFLLHFVKESKQDESGMPNNRFLAERTGGTYSTLKVQPAELEDSGVYFCASSQETTVWYFGPGTRLTVL.

This clone was seen more than once but under ten times. The chain carries TRBV2 and TRBJ2-3; 11 bases map to TRBD2. With 1 base clipped from V and 3 bases from J, the junction kept 3 bases outside the gene matches. The CDR3 spans 16 residues. CDR1 and CDR2 (germline): SNHLY, FYNNEI. Written as DNA, the CDR3 is TGTGCCAGCAGTGAAGATCTAGCGGGGGGAACAGATACGCAGTATTTT. This encodes CASSEDLAGGTDTQYF.

This rearrangement joins TRBV7-2 to TRBJ1-4; 9 nucleotides align to TRBD1. The CDR3 totals 16 residues. The V segment lost 1 base and the J segment 7 bases; nucleotides outside the gene matches: 7. Germline CDR1 SGHTA, CDR2 FQGNSA. This chain's CDR3 is CASSLGYRGLGEKLFF. CDR3 in DNA: TGTGCCAGCAGCTTAGGATACAGGGGGCTGGGTGAAAAACTGTTTTTT. The whole variable domain, remainder taken from reference TRBV7-2 and TRBJ1-4, is GAGVSQSPSNKVTEKGKDVELRCDPISGHTALYWYRQSLGQGLEFLIYFQGNSAPDKSGLPSDRFSAERTGGSVSTLTIQRTQQEDSAVYLCASSLGYRGLGEKLFFGSGTQLSVL.

This clone was counted a single time. The rearrangement uses TRBV7-2 and TRBJ2-7; D is possibly TRBD1 (6 bases). The CDR3 is 14 amino acids. Between the trimmed V and J ends, which lost 2 bases and 6 bases, there was a span of 14 bases. Germline assignment: CDR1 SGHTA and CDR2 FQGNSA. The CDR3 is CASSLTQGDFEQYF. The CDR3 nucleotides read TGTGCCAGCAGCTTAACACAGGGCGACTTCGAGCAGTACTTC.

V is TRBV5-1 and J is TRBJ1-6; a weak D match, TRBD1 (6 bases). This CDR3 region has 14 residues. Germline V gene data show CDR1 as SGHRS and CDR2 as YFSETQ. V was shortened by 0 bases and J by 9 bases, with 10 bases between the two germline ends. CDR3 nucleotides: TGCGCCAGCAGCTTGGAGGGGGACCTTTCACCCCTCCACTTT. It specifies CASSLEGDLSPLHF.

The chain recombines TRBV5-1 with TRBJ1-1, with no clear D. The V end lost 0 bases, the J end lost 3 bases, and 9 bases lay between the germline ends. CDR3 length equals 14 residues. Germline assignment: CDR1 SGHRS and CDR2 YFSETQ. CDR3 nucleotide sequence: TGCGCCAGCAGCTTGGGGCAGCGGGACACTGAAGCTTTCTTT. Translating it yields CASSLGQRDTEAFF.

The chain combines TRBV6-1 with TRBJ2-3; D is undetermined. CDR3 size: 13 residues. CDR1 is MNHNS and CDR2 is SASEGT in the germline V gene. The V end lost 2 bases, the J end lost 2 bases, and 5 bases lay between the germline ends. In nucleotides, the CDR3 is TGTGCCAGCAGTGAACTGGCCACAGATACGCAGTATTTT. This encodes CASSELATDTQYF.

This chain uses TRBV11-2 with TRBJ2-7, with D perhaps matching TRBD1 (7 bases). CDR1 is SGHAT and CDR2 is FQNNGV in the germline V gene. The V end lost 2 bases, the J end lost 3 bases, and 14 bases lay between the germline ends. The CDR3 covers 15 residues. CDR3 sequence reads: CASSLSQGGNYEQYF. CDR3 nucleotide sequence: TGTGCCAGCAGCTTAAGTCAGGGGGGCAACTACGAGCAGTACTTC.

The chain recombines TRBV4-2 with TRBJ1-5; 9 nucleotides line up with TRBD1. CDR1 and CDR2 (germline): LGHNA, YNFKEQ. The CDR3 has 16 residues. With V trimmed by 0 bases and J by 1 base, 1 base remained unmatched. The CDR3 is CASSQEQGASNQPQHF. The CDR3 DNA sequence: TGTGCCAGCAGCCAAGAACAGGGGGCAAGCAATCAGCCCCAGCATTTT.

This clone appeared a single time. V gene TRBV11-2 combines with J gene TRBJ1-1, with 9 bases identical to TRBD1. The CDR3 consists of 15 residues. The germline gives CDR1 SGHAT, CDR2 FQNNGV. V lost 5 bases, J lost 4 bases, and 8 bases stayed unmatched. The CDR3 sequence: CASSVGETGGTEAFF. Here the CDR3 DNA reads TGTGCCAGCAGCGTGGGGGAGACAGGGGGCACTGAAGCTTTCTTT.

J is TRBJ2-7 and V is TRBV27; weak D call: TRBD1 (6 bases). V lost 2 bases and J 5 bases, leaving 13 bases between the germline ends. Germline V gene sequence: CDR1 MNHEY, CDR2 SMNVEV (reference sequence). CDR3 length: 14 amino acids. The CDR3 sequence: CASSLQSEGDEQYF. CDR3 in DNA: TGTGCCAGCAGTTTACAGTCCGAGGGGGACGAGCAGTACTTC.

Only one count was recorded for this clone. The chain combines TRBV28 with TRBJ1-2; D remains unclear. CDR3 length: 14 amino acids. CDR1 is MDHEN and CDR2 is SYDVKM in the germline V gene. Deletions cut 1 base from V and 0 bases from J, with 6 bases between. CDR3 sequence: CASSLYPANYGYTF. The CDR3 DNA is TGTGCCAGCAGTTTATACCCGGCTAACTATGGCTACACCTTC.